A single sample is the source of the 17 T cell receptor beta chains below, sequenced in a study of T cell responses to AZD1222 COVID-19 vaccine (dated by TCRdb to 2020 to 2023). The label giving this sample's time point can be read as: baseline before first vaccination. To prepare the library, the immunoSEQ multiplex PCR assay was applied. TCRdb retrieved this table from immuneACCESS and kept in-frame rearrangements only. Not all clones are present; in checked studies, unresolved V genes account for under half, and no reason is known for the remainder. The sample table records around 92,000 clones; roughly 91% of these occur just once. 20% to 25% of the sample is taken by the ten largest. Sequences were derived from peripheral blood, sampled on day 0 of AZD1222 vaccination. These receptors came from an adult in good health.

The V gene is TRBV2, the J gene TRBJ2-2, with D tentatively TRBD2 (5 bases). Germline values: CDR1 SNHLY, CDR2 FYNNEI. V dropped 6 bases and J dropped 7 bases, with 12 bases sitting between them. The CDR3 has 13 amino acids. CDR3 amino acids: CASRDFRNGELFF. CDR3 coding DNA: TGTGCCAGCAGGGACTTTCGGAACGGGGAGCTGTTTTTT. Using reference TRBV2 and TRBJ2-2 for the parts outside the CDR3, the full variable domain is EPEVTQTPSHQVTQMGQEVILRCVPISNHLYFYWYRQILGQKVEFLVSFYNNEISEKSEIFDDQFSVERPDGSNFTLKIRSTKLEDSAMYFCASRDFRNGELFFGEGSRLTVL.

The rearrangement uses TRBV19 and TRBJ1-4; 7 nucleotides align to TRBD1. The J segment lost 3 bases and the V segment lost 8 bases, leaving 6 bases of the junction unmatched. CDR3 length: 14 residues. CDR1 and CDR2 from the germline V gene are LNHDA and SQIVND (reference sequence). The CDR3 DNA follows: TGTGCCAGTGCCCTGGGGACAGCTAATGAAAAACTGTTTTTT. This gives the protein CASALGTANEKLFF.

The rearrangement joins TRBV12-3 or TRBV12-4 to TRBJ1-6, with a weak D call TRBD1 (5 bases). Trimming took off 3 bases at V and 11 bases at J, with 11 bases between the two ends. The CDR3 spans 13 residues. The CDR3 region is CASSLQGKTPLHF. The CDR3 coding sequence is TGTGCCAGCAGTTTGCAGGGCAAAACACCCCTCCACTTT.

The chain uses TRBV2 and TRBJ1-2, with D unclear. The V end was cut by 7 bases, the J end by 3 bases, with 12 bases between. The V gene's germline CDR1 is SNHLY and CDR2 FYNNEI. CDR3 size: 13 residues. The DNA for the CDR3 is TGTGCCAGCAAGTCAGAATCCCACTATGGCTACACCTTC. Protein: CASKSESHYGYTF.

CDR3 sequence: CASSMDREGAQHF. In DNA form, the CDR3 reads TGTGCCAGTAGTATGGACAGGGAGGGAGCCCAGCATTTT. The V and J genes are TRBV19 and TRBJ1-5, with 8 positions matching TRBD1. This CDR3 is built from 13 residues. Germline values: CDR1 LNHDA, CDR2 SQIVND (reference sequence). With 3 bases clipped from V and 11 bases from J, the junction kept 6 bases outside the gene matches.

The gene calls are TRBV4-3 and TRBJ2-1; D is ambiguous. This CDR3 is built from 15 residues. The V end lost 0 bases, the J end lost 5 bases, and 11 bases lay between the germline ends. Germline loops: CDR1 LGHNA, CDR2 YSLEER. The DNA for the CDR3 is TGCGCCAGCAGCCAAGATAGGACGGTGGACAATGAGCAGTTCTTC. This translates into CASSQDRTVDNEQFF.

This clone was recorded once. The CDR3 region is CASGQAYEQYF. The DNA for the CDR3 is TGTGCCAGCGGTCAGGCCTACGAGCAGTACTTC. The chain couples TRBV7-9 to TRBJ2-7; D gene unclear. V was clipped by 8 bases and J by 2 bases, with 7 bases between them. Looked up from germline, CDR1 is SEHNR and CDR2 is FQNEAQ (reference sequence). The CDR3 loop spans 11 amino acids.

The chain combines TRBV5-5 with TRBJ2-2; 10 bases are a match to TRBD2. Trimming at V came to 1 base and at J to 4 bases, leaving 10 bases not matched to a gene. The CDR3 is made up of 18 amino acids. Looked up from germline, CDR1 is SGHKS and CDR2 is YYEKEE (reference sequence). CDR3 amino acids: CASSLSAPSGGVTGELFF. The CDR3 DNA reads as TGTGCCAGCAGCTTGAGTGCGCCTAGCGGGGGTGTCACCGGGGAGCTGTTTTTT.

The chain uses TRBV7-2 and TRBJ2-5; D not certain. This CDR3 is 14 amino acids long. The V end lost 0 bases, the J end lost 3 bases, and 8 bases lay between the germline ends. The germline gives CDR1 SGHTA, CDR2 FQGNSA. CDR3 DNA sequence: TGTGCCAGCAGCTTAGCGTTGGCCAAAGAGACCCAGTACTTC. Its translation: CASSLALAKETQYF.

With regard to this clone: Other DNA sequences in this sample translate to the same CDR3. CDR3 nucleotides: TGTGCCAGCAGGGGGAACTACGAGCAGTACTTC. Protein product: CASRGNYEQYF. V gene TRBV2 combines with J gene TRBJ2-7; D gene uncertain. V lost 6 bases and J 3 bases, leaving 6 bases between the germline ends. This CDR3 region has 11 residues. The germline V gene encodes CDR1 SNHLY and CDR2 FYNNEI.

The chain has TRBV14 and TRBJ2-1; 7 bases line up with TRBD2. V dropped 1 base and J dropped 2; count of bases not matched to a gene: 8. There are 17 residues in the CDR3. Germline V CDR1 and CDR2: SGHDN, FVKESK. The CDR3 spells CASSQARAGAPYNEQFF. In DNA, the CDR3 is TGTGCCAGCAGCCAAGCACGGGCGGGAGCCCCCTACAATGAGCAGTTCTTC.

CDR3 region: CASSRDGGSTYEQYF. The CDR3 region has the DNA TGCGCCAGCAGCCGGGACGGGGGGTCGACCTACGAGCAGTACTTC. This chain joins TRBV4-1 and TRBJ2-7; 7 positions match TRBD2. Germline trimming cut 4 bases from V and 2 bases from J; bases unmatched to any gene: 8. The CDR3 sequence is 15 residues long. Germline-derived CDR1 and CDR2 are MGHRA and YSYEKL.

The genes are TRBV19 and TRBJ2-3; unclear D gene. V gave up 3 bases and J gave up 5 bases, with 9 bases separating them. Germline CDR1 reads LNHDA; CDR2 reads SQIVND (reference sequence). The CDR3 covers 13 residues. In DNA, the CDR3 is TGTGCCAGTAGTATTGGATTCAAAGATACGCAGTATTTT. Translated, it gives CASSIGFKDTQYF.

This sequence joins TRBV6-5 and TRBJ2-3; 8 positions match TRBD1. The germline V gene encodes CDR1 MNHEY and CDR2 SVGAGI. The CDR3 runs 14 residues. V was pared by 6 bases and J by 5 bases, with 7 bases of the junction left unmatched. CDR3 DNA sequence: TGTGCCAGCAGCTCGGACAGGGTCGGAGATACGCAGTATTTT. Translated: CASSSDRVGDTQYF.

The CDR3 nucleotides are TGTGCCAGCGGCTTAAAGGGGTGGGATCAGCCCCAGCATTTT. Protein: CASGLKGWDQPQHF. V and J are TRBV27 and TRBJ1-5, with a tentative D call TRBD1 (5 bases). Germline V gene data show CDR1 as MNHEY and CDR2 as SMNVEV (reference sequence). V dropped 8 bases and J dropped 5 bases, with 16 bases sitting between them. This CDR3 comprises 14 residues.

The gene calls are TRBV5-4 and TRBJ2-3, with D perhaps being TRBD1 or TRBD2 (5 bases each). Trimming stripped 0 bases from V and 4 bases from J, with 6 bases between. The V gene's germline CDR1 is SGHNT and CDR2 YYREEE (reference sequence). This CDR3 comprises 13 residues. The CDR3 nucleotides are TGTGCCAGCAGCTTGGTGGGGGCAGATACGCAGTATTTT. It encodes CASSLVGADTQYF.

This sequence joins TRBV3-1 (or the pseudogene TRBV3-2) and TRBJ1-2; maybe TRBD1 (5 bases). The germline gives CDR1 LGHDT, CDR2 YNNKEL (reference sequence). CDR3 length: 13 residues. Trimming cost V 0 bases and J 8 bases, with 10 bases left between them. The CDR3 here is CASSQDRGSGYTF. The CDR3 bases are TGTGCCAGCAGCCAAGATCGGGGGTCCGGCTACACCTTC.